This TCR beta chain was recorded in a study of neurological immune-mediated disorders. The study's findings and limits: Across subjects, no CDR3 amino acid sequence appeared in expanded clones of more than one subject, a finding that suggested private repertoires in all groups.

This clonotype was seen repeatedly, ten times or more. Its antigen is undetermined. The study used blood bank volunteers in Maryland, USA, as healthy controls. With 10-nucleotide random UMIs, 5'RACE was used to make the cDNA. From 15-18 subjects, each sequencing run yielded over 190 million TCR-beta sequences. TCRdb re-analysed the 5' RACE reads in MiXCR, keeping a single row per CDR3 protein. The table records under 85,000 distinct CDR3 sequences, 14% of them present only once. The CDR3 spans 14 residues. The V segment lost 6 bases and the J segment 5 bases; nucleotides outside the gene matches: 4. This sequence was found in a woman between 50 and 59 years old in good health. The genes are TRBV12-3 or TRBV12-4 and TRBJ2-2; the match to TRBD1 covers 9 bases. The sample taken for sequencing was PBMCs. The CDR3: CASRDRGWTGELFF. CDR3 DNA: TGTGCCAGCAGAGACAGGGGGTGGACCGGGGAGCTGTTTTTT.